Below, one TCR beta chain is given with its context. In germline, CDR1 is SGHTA, CDR2 FQGNSA. This CDR3 comprises 15 residues. The V segment lost 2 bases and the J segment 6 bases; nucleotides outside the gene matches: 3. This entry belongs to a study of blood T cell repertoires in COVID-19. Turning to the study itself: Whether acute or convalescent, the COVID-19 samples came from the United States, Italy and Spain. The cDNA or gDNA used as material had been derived from T cells, B-cell-depleted T cells, or PBMCs.

Study processing details: Amplified reference gene primers provided the basis for estimating nucleated cell counts. Measured with immunoSEQ multiplex PCR; TCRdb has only the in-frame clones, and not every one. V, J and clone size derive from that table, while D and trimming were established from the DNA sequence. The table records about 75,000 clones, approximately 87% of them present only once. The sample comprised peripheral blood. The sequence was obtained from a human donor in a cohort sampled during active COVID-19. The J gene is TRBJ2-1, the V gene TRBV7-2; the match to TRBD2 covers 11 bases. The CDR3, as DNA: TGTGCCAGCAGCTTACTAGCGGGGGGCCTCAATGAGCAGTTCTTC. Its translation is CASSLLAGGLNEQFF.